The 25 T cell receptor beta chains in this list originate from one sample, sequenced in a study of blood T cell repertoires in COVID-19 (dated by TCRdb to the early 2020s). Library generation was performed with the immunoSEQ multiplex PCR assay. Drawn from immuneACCESS, this table holds only the in-frame rearrangements with V and J called that TCRdb kept. Clones are partly lost; checked studies trace under half to an unresolved V gene and leave the rest unexplained. In all, the sample holds about 140,000 clones, and 80% to 90% of those were seen once. 0.75% to 0.95% of the sample goes to the ten largest clones. Specimen: peripheral blood. The receptors were sampled from a woman aged 45-65 years with acute or convalescent COVID-19.

This clone was counted once. The chain has TRBV5-1 and TRBJ2-1; 9 bases are a match to TRBD2. Per the germline V gene, CDR1 is SGHRS and CDR2 is YFSETQ. V shed 4 bases, J shed 8 bases, and the junction held 7 bases outside the gene matches. There are 14 residues in the CDR3. The CDR3 loop reads CASSGSGSSHEQFF. In nucleotides, the CDR3 is TGCGCCAGCAGCGGTAGCGGGAGTAGCCATGAGCAGTTCTTC.

The chain employs TRBV19 and TRBJ2-7; the match to TRBD2 covers 9 bases. The V gene's germline CDR1 is LNHDA and CDR2 SQIVND (reference sequence). V was clipped by 3 bases and J by 5 bases; unmatched bases: 11. The CDR3 is 16 residues long. The CDR3 DNA reads TGTGCCAGTAGTATCGTCGGGACTAGCTGGCTCCACGAGCAGTACTTC. This encodes CASSIVGTSWLHEQYF.

V usage is TRBV19 and J usage is TRBJ2-1; a possible D gene is TRBD2 (6 bases). The CDR3 loop spans 15 amino acids. With 1 base removed from V and 7 bases from J, the gap between germline ends came to 14 bases. Germline V CDR1 and CDR2: LNHDA, SQIVND (reference sequence). The DNA of the CDR3 is TGTGCCAGTAGTATAGTGATGGGGACTTTTAATGAGCAGTTCTTC. It encodes CASSIVMGTFNEQFF.

V usage is TRBV7-2 and J usage is TRBJ1-1; the match to TRBD1 covers 8 bases. The CDR3 covers 14 residues. Germline V CDR1 and CDR2: SGHTA, FQGNSA. J was trimmed by 4 bases and V by 0 bases; bases with no gene match: 1. The CDR3 DNA follows: TGTGCCAGCAGCTTAGCGCAGGGGGCCACTGAAGCTTTCTTT. The encoded protein is CASSLAQGATEAFF.

The rearrangement joins TRBV10-2 to TRBJ2-1; 10 nucleotides line up with TRBD1. Looked up from germline, CDR1 is WSHSY and CDR2 is SAAADI. The CDR3 sequence is 16 residues long. Losses at the gene ends were 3 bases for V and 2 bases for J; bases not matched to a gene: 4. The CDR3 DNA reads TGCGCCAGCAGTGAACTGACAGGGGGCACCTACAATGAGCAGTTCTTC. This gives the protein CASSELTGGTYNEQFF.

The rearrangement links TRBV6-5 to TRBJ1-1; D is unresolved. The V end was cut by 2 bases, the J end by 1 base, with 8 bases between. The CDR3 spans 14 residues. Germline CDR1 MNHEY, CDR2 SVGAGI. The CDR3 region is CASSYTGRNTEAFF. The CDR3 region has the DNA TGTGCCAGCAGTTACACTGGGAGGAACACTGAAGCTTTCTTT.

This rearrangement joins TRBV4-1 to TRBJ2-7; D may be TRBD2 (6 bases). CDR3 length: 13 amino acids. V was clipped by 3 bases and J by 4 bases, with 10 bases between them. Germline CDR1 reads MGHRA; CDR2 reads YSYEKL. CDR3 in amino acids: CASSHLREYEQYF. CDR3 coding DNA: TGCGCCAGCAGCCACCTCCGGGAGTACGAGCAGTACTTC.

This clone has just a few counts. The genes are TRBV19 and TRBJ2-7; 10 bases agree with TRBD1. Germline V gene data show CDR1 as LNHDA and CDR2 as SQIVND (reference sequence). This CDR3 region has 15 residues. V was clipped by 5 bases and J by 4 bases; unmatched bases: 8. CDR3 coding DNA: TGTGCCAGTAGTCACCGGACAGGGGGTTTATACGAGCAGTACTTC. Translating gives CASSHRTGGLYEQYF.

The chain combines TRBV2 with TRBJ1-2; 11 nucleotides line up with TRBD1. This CDR3 has 17 amino acids. With V trimmed by 6 bases and J by 3 bases, 12 bases remained unmatched. Per germline, CDR1 SNHLY and CDR2 FYNNEI. CDR3 region: CASSGTGGDRRYYGYTF. DNA for the CDR3: TGTGCCAGCAGCGGGACAGGGGGTGATAGGAGGTACTATGGCTACACCTTC.

This chain joins TRBV30 and TRBJ1-2; D ambiguous. Per the germline V gene, CDR1 is GTSNPN and CDR2 is SVGIG (reference sequence). Trimming removed 7 bases from V and 0 bases from J, with 9 bases in between. CDR3 length: 12 residues. In DNA form, the CDR3 reads TGTGCCTCGCGGGCCCCTAACTATGGCTACACCTTC. Translation: CASRAPNYGYTF.

In its sample, this clone was seen once. This chain links TRBV5-1 with TRBJ2-2; possibly TRBD1 for D (6 bases). CDR1 SGHRS and CDR2 YFSETQ come from the germline V gene. The CDR3 has 16 amino acids. The V and J ends lost 0 bases and 0 bases respectively, with 9 bases between them. This CDR3 is CASSLEGQPNTGELFF. Here the CDR3 DNA reads TGCGCCAGCAGCTTGGAGGGACAACCGAACACCGGGGAGCTGTTTTTT.

This chain joins TRBV5-6 and TRBJ2-1, with D possibly matching TRBD1 (6 bases). This CDR3 comprises 15 residues. CDR1 SGHDT and CDR2 YYEEEE come from the germline V gene. The V end lost 6 bases, the J end lost 8 bases, and 21 bases lay between the germline ends. The CDR3 reads CASTQGQTYLDEQFF. The CDR3 bases are TGTGCCAGCACTCAGGGGCAGACGTACCTGGATGAGCAGTTCTTC. Full variable domain (rest looked up from reference TRBV5-6 and TRBJ2-1): DAGVTQSPTHLIKTRGQQVTLRCSPKSGHDTVSWYQQALGQGPQFIFQYYEEEERQRGNFPDRFSGHQFPNYSSELNVNALLLGDSALYLCASTQGQTYLDEQFFGPGTRLTVL.

The rearrangement links TRBV5-4 to TRBJ2-3, with D perhaps TRBD2 (6 bases). This CDR3 is built from 13 residues. The V gene lost 4 bases and the J gene lost 2 bases, with 8 bases spanning the gap. Germline V gene data show CDR1 as SGHNT and CDR2 as YYREEE (reference sequence). CDR3 coding DNA: TGTGCCAGCAGCGGGGGGTACACAGATACGCAGTATTTT. Protein sequence: CASSGGYTDTQYF.

The chain couples TRBV12-5 to TRBJ1-1; 9 bases align to TRBD1. Germline V lookup: CDR1 LGHNT, CDR2 FRNRAP. After removal of 5 bases from V and 3 bases from J, the junction contained 7 bases not matched to a gene. The CDR3 extends over 15 amino acids. For the CDR3, the DNA is TGTGCTAGTGGTCCGGGACAGGGAGAGTACACTGAAGCTTTCTTT. Its protein product is CASGPGQGEYTEAFF.

The chain recombines TRBV7-9 with TRBJ1-6; D is ambiguous. Trimming cost V 1 base and J 8 bases, with 6 bases left between them. Germline V gene lookup returns CDR1 SEHNR and CDR2 FQNEAQ (reference sequence). This CDR3 has 13 amino acids. This chain's CDR3 is CASSLDADSPLHF. In nucleotides, the CDR3 is TGTGCCAGCAGCTTAGATGCGGATTCACCCCTCCACTTT.

The V and J genes are TRBV14 and TRBJ2-3, with TRBD2 identical over 7 bases. CDR1 is SGHDN and CDR2 is FVKESK in the germline V gene. The CDR3 sequence is 15 residues long. The trim removed 4 bases at V and 6 bases at J, leaving 10 bases unmatched. CDR3 nucleotide sequence: TGTGCCAGCAGCCCCCTAGCGGTATGGTACGATACGCAGTATTTT. Translating gives CASSPLAVWYDTQYF.

The V gene is TRBV19, the J gene TRBJ2-7; 9 nucleotides agree with TRBD1. The V gene's germline CDR1 is LNHDA and CDR2 SQIVND (reference sequence). CDR3 size: 15 residues. V dropped 5 bases and J dropped 2; count of bases not matched to a gene: 7. CDR3: CASSPRDRVTYEQYF. The CDR3 region has the DNA TGTGCCAGTAGTCCTAGGGACAGGGTAACCTACGAGCAGTACTTC.

The rearrangement links TRBV27 to TRBJ1-2; TRBD1 matches 8 bases. Per the germline V gene, CDR1 is MNHEY and CDR2 is SMNVEV (reference sequence). There are 15 residues in the CDR3. V lost 0 bases, J lost 4 bases, and 4 bases stayed unmatched. This CDR3 is CASSLSTGEGYGYTF. Here the CDR3 DNA reads TGTGCCAGCAGTTTATCGACAGGGGAGGGCTATGGCTACACCTTC.

The DNA for the CDR3 is TGTGCCAGCAGCTCCCCAGGATATCGCAATCAGCCCCAGCATTTT. Its translation is CASSSPGYRNQPQHF. The rearrangement joins TRBV7-2 to TRBJ1-5; unclear D gene. CDR1 SGHTA and CDR2 FQGNSA come from the germline V gene. The germline V and J ends were trimmed by 4 bases and 2 bases, with 12 bases remaining between them. This CDR3 is built from 15 residues. The variable domain in full, with the rest retrieved from reference TRBV7-2 and TRBJ1-5, is GAGVSQSPSNKVTEKGKDVELRCDPISGHTALYWYRQSLGQGLEFLIYFQGNSAPDKSGLPSDRFSAERTGGSVSTLTIQRTQQEDSAVYLCASSSPGYRNQPQHFGDGTRLSIL.

This clone was counted between two and nine times. As DNA, the CDR3 is TGTGCCACCCAACAGGGAGGGGATGAAAAACTGTTTTTT. This codes for CATQQGGDEKLFF. The chain combines TRBV10-3 with TRBJ1-4; TRBD1 might be the D (6 bases). Trimming cost V 10 bases and J 6 bases, with 15 bases left between them. The germline V gene has CDR1 ENHRY and CDR2 SYGVKD. The CDR3 totals 13 residues.

V gene TRBV27 combines with J gene TRBJ1-1, with TRBD1 as a possible D gene (5 bases). The germline gives CDR1 MNHEY, CDR2 SMNVEV (reference sequence). This CDR3 is built from 12 residues. Trimming removed 0 bases from V and 11 bases from J, with 10 bases in between. The CDR3 DNA reads as TGTGCCAGCAGTTTATCGGGGGGGGTTGCTTTCTTT. Its translation is CASSLSGGVAFF.

The genes are TRBV18 and TRBJ2-6; TRBD2 might be the D (6 bases). V lost 3 bases and J lost 0, with 12 bases in between. CDR1 and CDR2 (germline): KGHSH, LQKENI. CDR3 length: 17 amino acids. The CDR3 DNA sequence: TGTGCCAGCTCACCGCGGGGCGGAGGCTCTGGGGCCAACGTCCTGACTTTC. Its translation is CASSPRGGGSGANVLTF.

The chain uses TRBV28 and TRBJ2-2, with TRBD2 as a possible D gene (5 bases). Per germline, CDR1 MDHEN and CDR2 SYDVKM. V was shortened by 5 bases and J by 0 bases, with 16 bases between the two germline ends. The length of the CDR3 is 17 residues. The CDR3 loop reads CASSPSPQAANTGELFF. Written as DNA, the CDR3 is TGTGCCAGCAGTCCCTCCCCACAAGCGGCGAACACCGGGGAGCTGTTTTTT.

This clone was seen only a few times. V and J are TRBV14 and TRBJ2-5; weak D call: TRBD1 (5 bases). The V end was cut by 4 bases, the J end by 4 bases, with 16 bases between. CDR3 size: 15 residues. Germline V gives CDR1 SGHDN, CDR2 FVKESK. The CDR3 region has the DNA TGTGCCAGCAGCCCTTTTTCCAGGGTTTCAGAGACCCAGTACTTC. Its translation: CASSPFSRVSETQYF.

This clone was counted once. The rearrangement links TRBV24-1 to TRBJ1-4, with a tentative D call TRBD1 (5 bases). The CDR3 extends over 14 amino acids. The ends were cut back, 5 bases at V and 7 bases at J, with 13 bases in the middle. The V gene's germline CDR1 is KGHDR and CDR2 SFDVKD. This chain's CDR3 is CATSGVGEGEKLFF. The CDR3 region has the DNA TGTGCCACCAGTGGGGTAGGGGAAGGTGAAAAACTGTTTTTT.